This T cell receptor (beta chain) was retrieved from a study of CD8 T cells in Susac syndrome (dated by TCRdb to between 2018 and 2020). For context, the study as a whole: Whether CD8+ T cell activation and differentiation in Susac syndrome was antigen driven was tested using repertoire sequencing. Clonality of the CD8+ T cell repertoire was compared between more than 10 healthy donors, 14 Susac syndrome patients and about 15 multiple sclerosis patients. General findings and caveats noted by the study authors: The number of individuals in the TCR sequencing and HLA analysis was acknowledged as relatively small.

Turning to this clonotype: Its antigen remains undetermined. No base-level quality is on record; no much larger clone is a single base apart.

RNA was extracted with the RNeasy kit and roughly 0.45 to 1 ug was reverse transcribed using random hexamers. The immunoSEQ multiplex PCR assay, which covers 54 Vbeta and 13 Jbeta segments, was used to amplify TCR beta CDR3 regions. PCR amplification bias was corrected using a synthetic template baseline for primer optimization and computational correction. As for the original processing: Reads were annotated to V, D and J genes per IMGT and analyzed with immunoSEQ Analyzer, keeping only productive sequences. Clonality was computed as one minus Shannon entropy normalized by log2 of the number of productive unique sequences. For each patient and control, public and private clones were evaluated among the 100 most prevalent clones. Clones were defined as Susac-specific when absent from the healthy and MS cohorts, from fewer than 1,200 published viral clones and from other ImmuneACCESS disease sequences. In-frame beta chains were kept once TCRdb had trimmed the public reads at Q25 with fastp and called clones with MiXCR. Entries that share a CDR3 protein sequence are merged under the most common genes and DNA. These V and J calls rely on TCRdb rather than the paper's analysis. This sample holds about 49,000 distinct CDR3 sequences; approximately 93% were observed only once. The leading ten clones occupy more than 0.45% of the sample.

Peripheral blood CD8+ and CD4+ T cells from healthy donors, Susac syndrome patients and multiple sclerosis patients were profiled by high-throughput TCR beta sequencing. Healthy donors were included as age- and sex-matched controls. CD8+ TEMRA cells were enriched by FACS, while bulk CD8+ and CD4+ T cells were purified by magnetic negative isolation. Blood was drawn into EDTA tubes, processed within 24 hours, and PBMCs were isolated by density gradient centrifugation. PBMCs intended for TCR sequencing were cryopreserved in liquid nitrogen and thawed later in a water bath at 37 degrees C. The sorted or isolated CD4+, CD8+ and CD8+ TEMRA cells had a purity of 90% or higher. This TCR derives from a human donor in good health. The sample consisted of CD8+ T cells from PBMCs.

The CDR3 amino acid sequence is: CASSQSQEETGPGTFGGKLFF. The DNA reads TGCGCCAGCAGCCAATCCCAAGAAGAAACAGGGCCGGGGACCTTTGGGGGAAAACTGTTTTTT. This sequence uses TRBV4-1 and TRBJ1-4, and possibly TRBD1, on 6 matching bases. V sheds 2 bases and J sheds 10 bases, leaving 35 bases between their ends. The germline V gene specifies MGHRA as CDR1 and YSYEKL as CDR2. The CDR3 numbers 21 residues from cysteine through phenylalanine. Only the CDR3 DNA is retained, 63 bases long and in frame from the first base.